These T cell receptor beta chains were read from a single sample in a study of blood T cell repertoires in COVID-19. Data came from immunoSEQ multiplex PCR; TCRdb stores just in-frame clones and leaves some out. The table lists tens of thousands of clones, around nine tenths of them singletons. Material for sequencing was peripheral blood. The receptor source for this set is a human donor in a cohort sampled during active COVID-19. Each CDR3 is given with its conserved first and last residue.

j_call v_call cdr3_aa
TRBJ2-3 TRBV7-8 CASSLAASGVPDTQYF
TRBJ2-3 TRBV5-8 CASNRQGPADTQYF
TRBJ2-5 TRBV5-1 CASRPSGRAEETQYF
TRBJ1-4 TRBV7-8 CASSSGQGEKLFF
TRBJ2-7 TRBV28 CASSLYAGGSYEQYF
TRBJ1-1 TRBV4-2 CASSQVRGTGAYTEAFF
TRBJ2-7 TRBV11-2 CASTKGQGNYEQYF
TRBJ2-1 TRBV19 CASSIGLAEGDEQFF
TRBJ2-7 TRBV19 CASSRTGTEYEQYF
TRBJ2-5 TRBV7-9 CASRPDTRQETQYF
TRBJ1-2 TRBV28 CASRTPNYGYTF
TRBJ2-7 TRBV19 CASSIGTGSYEQYF
TRBJ2-7 TRBV27 CASSLSGAIESYEQYF
TRBJ2-7 TRBV7-9 CASSMGGTSYEQYF
TRBJ1-2 TRBV6-5 CASSYTGEGSGYTF
TRBJ2-1 TRBV9 CASNGGDWNNEQFF
TRBJ2-2 TRBV5-1 CASSERTSRGGELFF
TRBJ2-5 TRBV5-1 CASSSEVQGGTQYF
TRBJ1-2 TRBV28 CASRLQGAGYGYTF
TRBJ1-4 TRBV23-1 CASSQSTGQDYNEKLFF
TRBJ2-2 TRBV11-3 CASSLRRDTGTGELFF
TRBJ2-7 TRBV28 CASGPGTEVYEQYF
TRBJ2-7 TRBV19 CASKPGTGPYEQYF
TRBJ1-3 TRBV9 CASSVGHGGNTIYF
TRBJ2-7 TRBV4-2 CASSQEAGDRPYEQYF
TRBJ2-7 TRBV21-1 CASSWILAGLYEQYF
TRBJ2-5 TRBV5-1 CASSGGTIQETQYF
TRBJ2-2 TRBV14 CASSQGGGTGELFF
TRBJ2-1 TRBV6-6 CASSYPSGGVGNEQFF
TRBJ1-2 TRBV6-1 CASNELKGASYGYTF
TRBJ1-6 TRBV2 CASAGTGDNSPLHF
TRBJ1-2 TRBV19 CASSMWQGEGGYTF
TRBJ1-5 TRBV27 CASRRTGTNQPQHF
TRBJ1-5 TRBV2 CASSPLGQVINQPQHF
TRBJ2-7 TRBV11-2 CASSIRDGQGDYEQYF
TRBJ1-1 TRBV6-5 CASREPQRAEAFF
TRBJ1-5 TRBV30 CAWSMQQGAQRNQPQHF
TRBJ1-1 TRBV3-1/TRBV3-2 CASSQDWTGDEAFF
TRBJ2-3 TRBV6-2/TRBV6-3 CASSGRVATQYF
TRBJ2-7 TRBV10-3 CAISDASGGGTYEQYF
TRBJ1-3 TRBV11-2 CASSLQTSRDTIYF
TRBJ2-1 TRBV6-5 CASTPGGFYNEQFF
TRBJ2-2 TRBV18 CASSRNTGELFF